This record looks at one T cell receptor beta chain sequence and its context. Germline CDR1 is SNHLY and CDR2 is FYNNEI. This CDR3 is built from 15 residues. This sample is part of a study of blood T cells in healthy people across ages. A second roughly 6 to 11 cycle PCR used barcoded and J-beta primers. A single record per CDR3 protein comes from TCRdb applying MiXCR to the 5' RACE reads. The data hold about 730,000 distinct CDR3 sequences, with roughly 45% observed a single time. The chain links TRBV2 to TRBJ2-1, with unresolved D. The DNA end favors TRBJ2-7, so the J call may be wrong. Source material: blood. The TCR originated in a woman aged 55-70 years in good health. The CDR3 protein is CASSEMVVSYNEQYF. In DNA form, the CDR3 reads TGTGCCAGCAGTGAAATGGTGGTCTCCTACAATGAGCAGTACTTC.